These 3 T cell receptor beta chains originate from one sample sequenced in a study of cytomegalovirus exposure and HLA in healthy donors. Using immunoSEQ multiplex PCR, the repertoire was profiled, and TCRdb retains in-frame clones only, with some absent. The data show roughly 150,000 clones, approximately 84% seen once. Sequencing was performed on PBMCs. Receptor source: a man aged 30 to 39 in good health and CMV-seropositive.

This clone was recorded once. The V gene is TRBV10-3, the J gene TRBJ2-1; 11 bases are shared with TRBD2. CDR1 is ENHRY, CDR2 SYGVKD, per germline. J lost 4 bases, V lost 7 bases, and 6 bases had no gene match. This CDR3 spans 15 amino acids. In DNA, the CDR3 is TGTGCCATCAAAATACTAGCGGGAGATTACAATGAGCAGTTCTTC. This sequence encodes CAIKILAGDYNEQFF.

The chain is built from TRBV2 and TRBJ2-3; D may be TRBD1 (6 bases). Trimming stripped 5 bases from V and 4 bases from J, with 13 bases between. This CDR3 comprises 14 residues. Per the germline V gene, CDR1 is SNHLY and CDR2 is FYNNEI. This chain's CDR3 is CASSQTTGPDTQYF. CDR3 sequence (DNA): TGTGCCAGCAGTCAGACCACAGGGCCAGATACGCAGTATTTT.

J is TRBJ2-5 and V is TRBV11-2; D might be TRBD1 (6 bases). CDR3 length: 15 residues. The V and J ends lost 9 bases and 3 bases respectively, with 20 bases between them. The germline gives CDR1 SGHAT, CDR2 FQNNGV. The CDR3 DNA is TGTGCCAGTGCCTCGCCCGGGACATCTGAAGAGACCCAGTACTTC. It is translated as CASASPGTSEETQYF.